This TCR beta chain was sequenced in a study of response to subunit inactivated influenza vaccine. Study-wide findings and caveats: Each seasonal influenza vaccination recruits few new T cells, the authors suggested.

Germline CDR1 and CDR2: MNHEY and SVGEGT. The germline V and J ends were trimmed by 6 bases and 5 bases, with 4 bases remaining between them. The CDR3 sequence is 11 residues long. This clonotype was detected a few times. The antigen is not known. TCRdb used MiXCR to reprocess the RT-PCR reads, holding one entry per CDR3 protein. This sample carries about 190,000 distinct CDR3 sequences, under 15% of them seen once, and the ten largest clones take about 25%. The sequence came from a man in his fifties who received an inactivated influenza vaccine. The chain joins TRBV6-2 or TRBV6-3 to TRBJ2-2; no reliable D call. Sample: CD8+ T cells sorted from PBMCs, taken more than 4 days after vaccination. The DNA for the CDR3 is TGTGCCAGCAGGGGAACCGGGGAGCTGTTTTTT. It is translated as CASRGTGELFF.